The 26 T cell receptor beta chains listed next were all sequenced from one sample in a study of T-cell reconstitution after alpha-beta-depleted transplantation in children. Unique molecular identifiers were used to barcode this TCRbeta library. TCRdb used MiXCR to reprocess the PCR reads, holding one entry per CDR3 protein. The data contain approximately 640,000 distinct CDR3 sequences, roughly 15% of them singletons. Sequencing was performed on PBMCs from the stem cell graft donor, taken from the stem cell graft. The receptor source for this set is a human donor who donated a stem cell graft to a child with acute myeloid leukemia.

The V gene is TRBV30, the J gene TRBJ1-2; D gene unclear. Germline CDR1 and CDR2: GTSNPN and SVGIG (reference sequence). Trimming stripped 3 bases from V and 7 bases from J, with 15 bases between. The CDR3 contains 13 residues. The CDR3 loop reads CAWRVAEGSGYTF. CDR3 coding DNA: TGTGCCTGGAGAGTAGCGGAGGGAAGTGGCTACACCTTC.

This clonotype was seen many times. The chain carries TRBV29-1 and TRBJ2-2; the D gene is possibly TRBD2 (5 bases). CDR1 and CDR2 from the germline V gene are SQVTM and ANQGSEA. The V end was cut by 3 bases, the J end by 1 base, with 6 bases between. The CDR3 contains 13 residues. The CDR3 loop is CSVERENTGELFF. CDR3 bases: TGCAGCGTTGAGAGGGAGAACACCGGGGAGCTGTTTTTT.

This clonotype was counted ten times or more. The V call is TRBV27, the J call TRBJ2-3; tentatively, D is TRBD1 (5 bases). Trimming pared 2 bases from V and 0 bases from J, leaving 9 bases between. CDR3 length: 15 residues. The germline V gene encodes CDR1 MNHEY and CDR2 SMNVEV (reference sequence). The CDR3 loop reads CASSLRGSSTDTQYF. As DNA, the CDR3 is TGTGCCAGCAGTTTAAGGGGCTCTAGCACAGATACGCAGTATTTT.

The genes are TRBV5-1 and TRBJ2-1; TRBD1 agrees at 9 bases. V gave up 4 bases and J gave up 3 bases; unmatched junction bases: 5. Per the germline V gene, CDR1 is SGHRS and CDR2 is YFSETQ. This CDR3 region has 15 residues. CDR3 sequence: CASSTGTGNYNEQFF. The CDR3, as DNA: TGCGCCAGCAGCACCGGGACAGGGAACTACAATGAGCAGTTCTTC.

This clonotype was found many times. The rearrangement uses TRBV20-1 and TRBJ1-1, with D possibly TRBD1 on 5 matching bases. Trimming shortened V by 6 bases and J by 2 bases, and 16 bases separated the two germline ends. Per the germline V gene, CDR1 is DFQATT and CDR2 is SNEGSKA (reference sequence). This CDR3 is built from 14 residues. CDR3 coding DNA: TGCAGTGCACACCCCCCAGGGAAAAACACTGAAGCTTTCTTT. This translates into CSAHPPGKNTEAFF.

This rearrangement joins TRBV10-3 to TRBJ2-2; the match to TRBD1 covers 7 bases. Germline CDR1 is ENHRY and CDR2 is SYGVKD. V was pared by 6 bases and J by 2 bases, with 6 bases of the junction left unmatched. This CDR3 is built from 15 residues. This CDR3 is CAISETGVNTGELFF. The CDR3 DNA is TGTGCCATCAGCGAAACAGGGGTCAACACCGGGGAGCTGTTTTTT.

As regards this clonotype: Since a much larger clone is just one base distant, this may be a read error. The V call is TRBV10-3, the J call TRBJ1-2; possibly TRBD1 for D (5 bases). With 10 bases removed from V and 3 bases from J, the gap between germline ends came to 12 bases. In germline, CDR1 is ENHRY, CDR2 SYGVKD. The CDR3 contains 12 residues. The CDR3 spells CATMGLDYGYTF. CDR3 sequence (DNA): TGTGCCACCATGGGACTCGACTATGGCTACACCTTC.

This clonotype appeared a few times. The chain carries TRBV24-1 and TRBJ2-5; D is undetermined. Trimming removed 4 bases at V and 0 bases at J, with 5 bases between. This CDR3 has 13 amino acids. CDR1 KGHDR and CDR2 SFDVKD come from the germline V gene. The CDR3 DNA sequence: TGTGCCACCAGTGACCGGAACCAAGAGACCCAGTACTTC. Translated: CATSDRNQETQYF.

The chain has TRBV7-2 and TRBJ2-3; maybe TRBD2 (6 bases). V was clipped by 5 bases and J by 3 bases, with 21 bases between them. CDR1 and CDR2 (germline): SGHTA, FQGNSA. The CDR3 length is 17 residues. The CDR3 sequence: CASSPKGYSGETDTQYF. The CDR3 DNA reads as TGTGCCAGCAGCCCGAAGGGGTACTCGGGGGAGACAGATACGCAGTATTTT.

This clonotype was recorded a few times. J is TRBJ2-7 and V is TRBV6-2 or TRBV6-3; 7 nucleotides align to TRBD2. V shed 4 bases and J 4 bases; nucleotides not matched to a gene: 16. The CDR3 covers 17 residues. Germline V gives CDR1 MNHEY, CDR2 SVGEGT. CDR3 sequence (DNA): TGTGCCAGCAGTTCCCTGCACAGGACGGGAGGCTCTTACGAGCAGTACTTC. It codes for CASSSLHRTGGSYEQYF.

This clonotype occurred many times. The chain uses TRBV29-1 and TRBJ1-1; no reliable D call. This CDR3 has 14 residues. The V and J ends lost 4 bases and 3 bases respectively, with 15 bases between them. Per germline, CDR1 SQVTM and CDR2 ANQGSEA. The CDR3 sequence is CSVVLPGSHTEAFF. The CDR3 DNA sequence: TGCAGCGTTGTTCTACCGGGCAGCCACACTGAAGCTTTCTTT.

There are many counts of this clonotype. This sequence joins TRBV15 and TRBJ1-2; no reliable D call. In germline, CDR1 is LNHNV, CDR2 YYDKDF (reference sequence). Trimming stripped 0 bases from V and 5 bases from J, with 10 bases between. The CDR3 has 14 amino acids. CDR3 sequence: CATSRDTTLYGYTF. The CDR3 DNA sequence: TGTGCCACCAGCAGAGATACTACCCTGTATGGCTACACCTTC.

This chain connects TRBV3-1 to TRBJ2-7; D gene ambiguous. Trimming cost V 3 bases and J 4 bases, with 10 bases left between them. Germline values: CDR1 LGHDT, CDR2 YNNKEL (reference sequence). CDR3 length: 13 residues. The chain's CDR3 is CASSHGATYEQYV. The CDR3 nucleotides are TGTGCCAGCAGCCACGGAGCAACGTACGAGCAGTACGTC.

The sample holds many counts of this clonotype. This chain connects TRBV7-6 to TRBJ2-7, with D unresolved. V lost 4 bases and J 2 bases, leaving 9 bases between the germline ends. The CDR3 has 13 residues. Germline V gene sequence: CDR1 SGHVS, CDR2 FNYEAQ. Written as DNA, the CDR3 is TGTGCCAGCAGCTCTACAACGACCTACGAGCAGTACTTC. Its protein is CASSSTTTYEQYF.

This clonotype was recorded many times. The V gene is TRBV20-1, the J gene TRBJ1-2, with D possibly being TRBD1 (5 bases). The CDR3 length is 14 residues. In germline, CDR1 is DFQATT, CDR2 SNEGSKA (reference sequence). The V end was cut by 5 bases, the J end by 1 base, with 14 bases between. DNA for the CDR3: TGCAGTGCTCTACCGGGACGATTTAACTATGGCTACACCTTC. It specifies CSALPGRFNYGYTF.

CDR3 amino acids: CAWSAGTGPEQFF. The CDR3 DNA follows: TGTGCCTGGAGTGCGGGGACAGGACCTGAGCAGTTCTTC. The chain links TRBV30 to TRBJ2-1; 8 nucleotides align to TRBD1. This CDR3 spans 13 amino acids. CDR1 and CDR2 from the germline V gene are GTSNPN and SVGIG (reference sequence). With 1 base clipped from V and 9 bases from J, the junction kept 5 bases outside the gene matches.

This chain connects TRBV7-7 to TRBJ2-3; D is unclear. CDR1 and CDR2 from the germline V gene are SSHAT and FNYEAQ (reference sequence). Trimming left V 5 bases short and J 9 bases short, with 15 bases between. The CDR3 has 13 residues. CDR3 in amino acids: CASSAQMGNTQYF. The CDR3 DNA sequence: TGTGCCAGCAGCGCGCAGATGGGAAACACGCAGTATTTT.

This clonotype was detected many times. This sequence joins TRBV10-3 and TRBJ1-5; D remains unclear. CDR1 is ENHRY and CDR2 is SYGVKD in the germline V gene. The CDR3 has 12 amino acids. The V end lost 11 bases, the J end lost 5 bases, and 13 bases lay between the germline ends. The CDR3 reads CAAGPPDQPQHF. DNA of the CDR3: TGTGCCGCCGGCCCTCCCGATCAGCCCCAGCATTTT.

As concerns this clonotype: The missing conserved phenylalanine or tryptophan at the end of this CDR3 makes a read error likely. The chain couples TRBV30 to TRBJ2-7; D might be TRBD1 or TRBD2, each matching 6 bases. V was shortened by 2 bases and J by 3 bases, with 11 bases between the two germline ends. CDR3 size: 13 residues. The germline gives CDR1 GTSNPN, CDR2 SVGIG (reference sequence). The CDR3 DNA is TGTGCCTGGAGTCGGGGGACACTCTACGAGCAGTACTCC. Protein: CAWSRGTLYEQYS.

The V call is TRBV5-6, the J call TRBJ2-1, with 7 bases identical to TRBD1. Germline V gene data show CDR1 as SGHDT and CDR2 as YYEEEE. Germline trimming cut 1 base from V and 7 bases from J; bases unmatched to any gene: 8. The CDR3 totals 15 residues. CDR3 residues: CASSLRTTGMNEQFF. The CDR3 DNA reads as TGTGCCAGCAGCTTGAGAACGACAGGGATGAATGAGCAGTTCTTC.

This clonotype was counted at least ten times. V usage is TRBV20-1 and J usage is TRBJ2-5; possibly TRBD2 for D (5 bases). Trimming stripped 0 bases from V and 5 bases from J, with 13 bases between. The CDR3 contains 14 residues. Germline loops: CDR1 DFQATT, CDR2 SNEGSKA (reference sequence). This CDR3 reads CSARDAPKRETQYF. The CDR3, as DNA: TGCAGTGCTAGAGACGCCCCAAAGCGGGAGACCCAGTACTTC.

V usage is TRBV7-8 and J usage is TRBJ2-7; tentatively, D is TRBD1 (6 bases). With 2 bases removed from V and 3 bases from J, the gap between germline ends came to 14 bases. Germline V gene lookup returns CDR1 SGHVS and CDR2 FQNEAQ. This CDR3 comprises 15 residues. CDR3 residues: CASSLYSGVFYEQYF. CDR3 DNA: TGTGCCAGCAGCTTATATTCAGGGGTCTTCTACGAGCAGTACTTC.

The gene calls are TRBV5-1 and TRBJ2-3; D tentatively reads TRBD1 or TRBD2 (5 bases each). The CDR3 has 17 amino acids. CDR1 and CDR2 (germline): SGHRS, YFSETQ. The V gene lost 0 bases and the J gene lost 1 base, with 15 bases spanning the gap. The CDR3 DNA follows: TGCGCCAGCAGCTTGGCCTTGGGGGACCGGGGCACAGATACGCAGTATTTT. This translates into CASSLALGDRGTDTQYF. The variable domain in full, completed from reference TRBV5-1 and TRBJ2-3, reads KAGVTQTPRYLIKTRGQQVTLSCSPISGHRSVSWYQQTPGQGLQFLFEYFSETQRNKGNFPGRFSGRQFSNSRSEMNVSTLELGDSALYLCASSLALGDRGTDTQYFGPGTRLTVL.

This clonotype was counted only a few times. The gene calls are TRBV29-1 and TRBJ2-7; tentative D call: TRBD1 (5 bases). Between the trimmed V and J ends, which lost 3 bases and 0 bases, there was a span of 15 bases. Germline CDR1 and CDR2: SQVTM and ANQGSEA. This CDR3 has 15 amino acids. CDR3 bases: TGCAGCGTTGAGTTAGCAGGGCTTAGCTCCTACGAGCAGTACTTC. As protein: CSVELAGLSSYEQYF.

On this clonotype itself: A much bigger clone sits one base away, suggesting this may be a read error. This chain links TRBV20-1 with TRBJ1-1, with D possibly TRBD1 on 5 matching bases. The CDR3 is made up of 15 amino acids. Looked up from germline, CDR1 is DFQATT and CDR2 is SNEGSKA (reference sequence). CDR3 in amino acids: CCARDTGTGNTEAFF. The CDR3 nucleotides are TGCTGTGCTAGAGATACGGGTACAGGGAACACTGAAGCTTTCTTT.

This clonotype was observed at least ten times. The chain joins TRBV5-1 to TRBJ1-2; 8 bases fit TRBD1. Trimming removed 0 bases from V and 4 bases from J; junction bases left unmatched: 11. In germline, CDR1 is SGHRS, CDR2 YFSETQ. CDR3 length: 17 residues. The CDR3 coding sequence is TGCGCCAGCAGCTTGGTGGGAGGACAGGGAACGGTCTATGGCTACACCTTC. It encodes CASSLVGGQGTVYGYTF.